This T cell receptor (beta chain) is from a study of identical twins. Comments on this clonotype: Its antigen is unidentified.

CDR1 and CDR2 (germline): SGHVS, FQNEAQ. V shed 1 base and J shed 2 bases, with 13 bases lying between them. The CDR3 covers 16 residues. Findings and limits, study-wide: It was possible that invariant MAIT and iNKT cells partly confounded the zero-insertion analyses. Models predicted less out-of-frame TCR alpha sharing in monozygotic twins than was found.

A single record per CDR3 protein comes from TCRdb applying MiXCR to the 5' RACE reads. The sample consists of around 680,000 distinct CDR3 sequences, around 8.6% of them appearing once. All donors were healthy, and all were Caucasian. These data also formed part of another study, on yellow fever vaccine responses in identical twins.

Material for sequencing was PBMCs. This chain uses TRBV7-8 with TRBJ2-3, with D perhaps matching TRBD2 (6 bases). This receptor was taken from a woman aged 18 to 35 in good health. CDR3 sequence reads: CASSLGGTVNTDTQYF. CDR3 coding DNA: TGTGCCAGCAGCTTAGGGGGGACTGTAAACACAGATACGCAGTATTTT.